This T cell receptor beta chain was identified during a study of CD8 T cells in ankylosing spondylitis. Quantitative 5'-RACE with molecular barcodes generated TCR beta libraries. TCRdb processed the 5' RACE reads anew with MiXCR; each CDR3 protein has one entry. The table records a few hundred thousand distinct CDR3 sequences, about 13% of them present only once. Study-level findings and limits: With a CD8+ phenotype, disease-linked clones were relatively rare in peripheral blood. Enrichment of disease-linked clones was reportedly significant in matched ankylosing spondylitis synovial fluid. Seven to nine highly homologous variants made up a TCR beta motif, and this motif appeared characteristic of ankylosing spondylitis blood. In the blood and synovial fluid of reactive arthritis, some motif variants had been previously reported.

Remarks on this clonotype: Its antigen is unknown.

The ends lost 8 bases at V and 6 bases at J; junction bases unmatched: 9. From germline, CDR1 is MNHEY and CDR2 SVGEGT. The CDR3 has 13 residues. This sequence originates from a male donor with ankylosing spondylitis. The sample comprised blood, either unsorted or a sorted T cell fraction (not recorded which). The chain employs TRBV6-2 or TRBV6-3 and TRBJ2-5, with 7 bases aligning to TRBD2. CDR3 sequence: CASGQLGGQTQYF. CDR3 in DNA: TGTGCCAGCGGACAACTGGGAGGGCAGACCCAGTACTTC.